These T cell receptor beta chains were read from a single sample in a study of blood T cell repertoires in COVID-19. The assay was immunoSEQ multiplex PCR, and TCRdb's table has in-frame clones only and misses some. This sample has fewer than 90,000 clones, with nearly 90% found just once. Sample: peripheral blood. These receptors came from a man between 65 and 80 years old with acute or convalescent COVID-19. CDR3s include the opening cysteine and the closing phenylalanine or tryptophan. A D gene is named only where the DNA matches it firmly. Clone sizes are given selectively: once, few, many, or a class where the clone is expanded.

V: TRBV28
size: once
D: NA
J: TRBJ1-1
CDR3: CASSSGGEGVRNTEAFF
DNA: TGTGCCAGCAGCTCGGGGGGTGAGGGCGTTAGGAACACTGAAGCTTTCTTT

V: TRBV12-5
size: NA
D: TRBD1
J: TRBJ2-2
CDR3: CASGAFPRDRGTGELFF
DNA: TGTGCTAGTGGTGCCTTCCCCCGGGACAGGGGTACCGGGGAGCTGTTTTTT

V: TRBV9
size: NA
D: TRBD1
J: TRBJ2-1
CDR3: CASSATGTGGYNEQFF
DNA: TGTGCCAGCAGCGCCACCGGGACAGGGGGCTACAATGAGCAGTTCTTC

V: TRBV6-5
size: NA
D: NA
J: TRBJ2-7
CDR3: CASSPRQLGYEQYF
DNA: TGTGCCAGCAGTCCACGACAGTTGGGCTACGAGCAGTACTTC

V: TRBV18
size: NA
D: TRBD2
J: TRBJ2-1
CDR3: CASSPRLAGDSYNEQFF
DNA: TGTGCCAGCTCACCACGACTAGCGGGAGATTCCTACAATGAGCAGTTCTTC

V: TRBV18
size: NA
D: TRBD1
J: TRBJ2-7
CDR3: CASSPYSGQVIEQYF
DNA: TGTGCCAGCTCACCATATTCGGGACAGGTAATCGAGCAGTACTTC

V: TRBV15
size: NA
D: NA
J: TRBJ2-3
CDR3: CATRPRSTDTQYF
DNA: TGTGCCACCAGGCCGAGGAGCACAGATACGCAGTATTTT

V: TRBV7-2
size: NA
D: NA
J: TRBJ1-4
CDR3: CASSPQTGANEKLFF
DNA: TGTGCCAGCAGCCCCCAGACAGGAGCGAATGAAAAACTGTTTTTT

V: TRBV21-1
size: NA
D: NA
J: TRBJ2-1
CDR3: CASSKVGGFNYNEQFF
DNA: TGTGCCAGCAGCAAGGTCGGGGGGTTCAATTACAATGAGCAGTTCTTC

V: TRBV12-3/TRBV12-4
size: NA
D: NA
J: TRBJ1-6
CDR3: CASSFPRSPLHF
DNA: TGTGCCAGCAGTTTTCCCAGATCACCCCTCCACTTT

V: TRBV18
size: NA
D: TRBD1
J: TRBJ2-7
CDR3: CASSPRQGSSYEQYF
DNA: TGTGCCAGCTCACCGAGACAGGGGAGCTCCTACGAGCAGTACTTC

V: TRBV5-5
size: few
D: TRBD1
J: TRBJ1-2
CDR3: CASSAGGDYGYTF
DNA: TGTGCCAGCAGCGCAGGGGGCGACTATGGCTACACCTTC

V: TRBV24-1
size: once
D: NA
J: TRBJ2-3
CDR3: CATSAGTGLTDTQYF
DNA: TGTGCCACCAGTGCGGGCACAGGGCTCACAGATACGCAGTATTTT

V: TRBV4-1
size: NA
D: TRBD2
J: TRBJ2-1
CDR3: CASSQVLSGNYNEQFF
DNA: TGCGCCAGCAGCCAAGTACTCAGCGGGAATTACAATGAGCAGTTCTTC

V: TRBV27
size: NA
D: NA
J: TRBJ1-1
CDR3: CASRTYGGTEAFF
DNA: TGTGCCAGCAGAACCTACGGGGGGACTGAAGCTTTCTTT

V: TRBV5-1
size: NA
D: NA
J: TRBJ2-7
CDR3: CASSLAGGGQREEQYF
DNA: TGCGCCAGCAGCTTGGCAGGAGGAGGACAGCGAGAAGAGCAGTACTTC

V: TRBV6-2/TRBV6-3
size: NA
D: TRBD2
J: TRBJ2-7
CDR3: CASSITSGGRNEQYF
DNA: TGTGCCAGCAGTATCACTAGCGGGGGACGGAACGAGCAGTACTTC

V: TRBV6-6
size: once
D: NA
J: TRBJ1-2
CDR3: CASTPADLNYGYTF
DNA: TGTGCCAGCACCCCAGCGGATCTTAACTATGGCTACACCTTC

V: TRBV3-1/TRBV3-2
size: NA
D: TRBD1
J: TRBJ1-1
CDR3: CASSQADRAYTEAFF
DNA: TGTGCCAGCAGCCAAGCGGACAGGGCTTACACTGAAGCTTTCTTT

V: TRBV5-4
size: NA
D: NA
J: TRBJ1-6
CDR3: CASSADYTGSPLHF
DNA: TGTGCCAGCAGCGCCGACTATACTGGCTCACCCCTCCACTTT

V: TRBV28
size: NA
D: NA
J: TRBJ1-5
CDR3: CASRGGGAYNQPQHF
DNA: TGTGCCAGCAGGGGAGGGGGGGCGTACAATCAGCCCCAGCATTTT

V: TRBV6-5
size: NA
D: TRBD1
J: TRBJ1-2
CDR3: CASDGQGPIYGYTF
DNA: TGTGCCAGTGATGGACAGGGCCCAATATATGGCTACACCTTC

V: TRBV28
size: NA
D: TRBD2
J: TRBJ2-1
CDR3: CASTTGGAIYNEQFF
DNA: TGTGCCAGCACAACCGGGGGGGCCATCTACAATGAGCAGTTCTTC